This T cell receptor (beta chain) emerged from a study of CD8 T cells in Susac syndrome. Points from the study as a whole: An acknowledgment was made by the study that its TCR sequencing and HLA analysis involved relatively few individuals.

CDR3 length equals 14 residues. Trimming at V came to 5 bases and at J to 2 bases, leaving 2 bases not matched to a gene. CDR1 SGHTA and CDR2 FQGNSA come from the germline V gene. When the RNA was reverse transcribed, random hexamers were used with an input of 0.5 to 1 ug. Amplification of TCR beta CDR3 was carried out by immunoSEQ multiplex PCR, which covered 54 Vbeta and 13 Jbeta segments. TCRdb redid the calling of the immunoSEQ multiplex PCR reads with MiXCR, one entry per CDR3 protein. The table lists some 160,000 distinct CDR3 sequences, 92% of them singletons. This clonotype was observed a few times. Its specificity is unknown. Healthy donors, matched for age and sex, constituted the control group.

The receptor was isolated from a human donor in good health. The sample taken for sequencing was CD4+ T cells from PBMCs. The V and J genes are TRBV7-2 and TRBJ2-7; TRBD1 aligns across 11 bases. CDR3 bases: TGTGCCAGCAGCCTGGGACAGGGGGCCTACGAGCAGTACTTC. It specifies CASSLGQGAYEQYF.